This paragraph covers one T cell receptor (beta chain) sequence. What it binds is unknown. These data originate in a study of a mutant IDH1 vaccine in newly diagnosed glioma. The wider study: Patients under treatment included about 60% males and 37.5% females and had a mean age of around 40 years.

Germline V lookup: CDR1 GTSNPN, CDR2 SVGIG (reference sequence). With 4 bases removed from V and 8 bases from J, the gap between germline ends came to 15 bases. This CDR3 region has 14 residues. TCRdb's copy holds only in-frame clones and misses some; the assay was immunoSEQ multiplex PCR. Of 50,000 or so clones in the sample, around four fifths were seen once. Time point specified: week 5, during vaccination. The content of each vaccine dose was 300 ug of mutant IDH1 20-mer peptide, and topical imiquimod accompanied it. The chain joins TRBV30 to TRBJ1-6, with a possible D match to TRBD1 (5 bases). Here the sequenced sample was PBMCs, taken from a glioma patient whose treatment included an IDH1 peptide vaccine. This TCR was recovered from a woman between 45 and 60 years old with glioma. The CDR3 is CAWNPGIGHSPLHF. The CDR3 DNA is TGTGCCTGGAACCCAGGGATTGGACATTCACCCCTCCACTTT.